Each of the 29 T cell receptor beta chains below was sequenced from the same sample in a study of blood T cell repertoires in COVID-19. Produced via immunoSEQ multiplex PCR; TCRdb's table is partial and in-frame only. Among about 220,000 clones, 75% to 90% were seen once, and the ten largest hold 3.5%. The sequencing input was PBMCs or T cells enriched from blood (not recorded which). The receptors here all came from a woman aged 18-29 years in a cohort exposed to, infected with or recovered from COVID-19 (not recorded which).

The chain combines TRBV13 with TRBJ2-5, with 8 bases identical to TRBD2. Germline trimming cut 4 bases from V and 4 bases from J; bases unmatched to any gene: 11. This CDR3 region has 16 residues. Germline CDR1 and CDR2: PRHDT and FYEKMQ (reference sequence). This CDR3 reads CASSSARGGLGETQYF. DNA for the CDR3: TGTGCCAGCAGCTCGGCCCGCGGGGGGCTTGGAGAGACCCAGTACTTC.

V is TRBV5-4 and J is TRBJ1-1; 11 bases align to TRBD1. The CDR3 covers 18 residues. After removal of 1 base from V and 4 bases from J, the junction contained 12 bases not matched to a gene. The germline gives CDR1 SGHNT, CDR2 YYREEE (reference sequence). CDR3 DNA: TGTGCCAGCAGCTTGCGAAGGACAGGGGGCGGGAGGGGCACTGAAGCTTTCTTT. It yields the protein CASSLRRTGGGRGTEAFF.

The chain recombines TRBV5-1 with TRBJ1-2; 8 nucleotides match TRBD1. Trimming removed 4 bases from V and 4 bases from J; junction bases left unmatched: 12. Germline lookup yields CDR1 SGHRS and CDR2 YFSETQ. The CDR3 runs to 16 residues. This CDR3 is CASSQATGALVYGYTF. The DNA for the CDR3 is TGCGCCAGCAGCCAAGCGACAGGGGCCCTAGTCTATGGCTACACCTTC.

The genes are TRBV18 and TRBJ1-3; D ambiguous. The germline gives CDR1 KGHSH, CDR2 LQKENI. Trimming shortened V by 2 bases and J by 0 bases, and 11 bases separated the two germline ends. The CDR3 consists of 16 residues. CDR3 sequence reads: CASSPERVSSGNTIYF. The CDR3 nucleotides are TGTGCCAGCTCACCAGAGCGAGTTAGCTCTGGAAACACCATATATTTT.

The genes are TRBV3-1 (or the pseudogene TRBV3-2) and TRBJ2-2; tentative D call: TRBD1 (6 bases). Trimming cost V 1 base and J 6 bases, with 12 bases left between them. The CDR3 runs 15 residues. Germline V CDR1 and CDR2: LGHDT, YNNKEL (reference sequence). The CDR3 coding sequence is TGTGCCAGCAGCCAAGGAAGGGGGTACTCCGGGGAGCTGTTTTTT. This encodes CASSQGRGYSGELFF.

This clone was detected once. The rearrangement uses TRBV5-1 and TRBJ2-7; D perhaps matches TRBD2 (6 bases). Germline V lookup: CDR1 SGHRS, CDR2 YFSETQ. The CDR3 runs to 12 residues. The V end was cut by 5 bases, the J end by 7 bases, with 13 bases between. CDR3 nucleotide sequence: TGCGCCAGCAGTGTCACGGAGGGGGAGCAGTACTTC. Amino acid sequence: CASSVTEGEQYF.

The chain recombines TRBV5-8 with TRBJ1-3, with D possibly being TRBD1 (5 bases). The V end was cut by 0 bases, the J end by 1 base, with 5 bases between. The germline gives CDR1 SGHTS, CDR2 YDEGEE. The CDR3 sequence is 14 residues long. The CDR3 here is CASSLGQSGNTIYF. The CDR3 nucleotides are TGTGCCAGCAGCTTGGGACAGTCTGGAAACACCATATATTTT. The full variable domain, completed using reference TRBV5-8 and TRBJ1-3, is EAGVTQSPTHLIKTRGQQATLRCSPISGHTSVYWYQQALGLGLQFLLWYDEGEERNRGNFPPRFSGRQFPNYSSELNVNALELEDSALYLCASSLGQSGNTIYFGEGSWLTVV.

CDR3 bases: TGTGCCAGCAGCTTATCGTTGAGGGTATCGGTCAATCAGCCCCAGCATTTT. Residues: CASSLSLRVSVNQPQHF. The V and J genes are TRBV7-8 and TRBJ1-5; D call uncertain. The germline CDR1 and CDR2 sequences are SGHVS and FQNEAQ. Trimming left V 2 bases short and J 3 bases short, with 17 bases between. The CDR3 is made up of 17 amino acids.

The CDR3 sequence: CASSPSHNEQFF. The CDR3 region has the DNA TGTGCCAGCAGCCCGTCCCACAATGAGCAGTTCTTC. The rearrangement joins TRBV5-6 to TRBJ2-1; D uncertain. This CDR3 has 12 amino acids. V lost 4 bases, J lost 5 bases, and 7 bases lay in between. CDR1 and CDR2 from the germline V gene are SGHDT and YYEEEE.

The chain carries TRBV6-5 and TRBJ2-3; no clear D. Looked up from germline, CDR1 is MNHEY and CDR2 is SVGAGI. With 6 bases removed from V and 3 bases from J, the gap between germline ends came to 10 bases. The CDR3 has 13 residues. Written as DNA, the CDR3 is TGTGCCAGCAGCCTCCAGTGGACAGATACGCAGTATTTT. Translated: CASSLQWTDTQYF.

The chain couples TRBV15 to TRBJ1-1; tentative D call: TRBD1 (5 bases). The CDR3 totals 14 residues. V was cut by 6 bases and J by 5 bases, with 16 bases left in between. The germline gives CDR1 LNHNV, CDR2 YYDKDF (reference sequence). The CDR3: CATRGRAATTEAFF. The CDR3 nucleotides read TGTGCCACCAGGGGCAGGGCAGCGACGACTGAAGCTTTCTTT.

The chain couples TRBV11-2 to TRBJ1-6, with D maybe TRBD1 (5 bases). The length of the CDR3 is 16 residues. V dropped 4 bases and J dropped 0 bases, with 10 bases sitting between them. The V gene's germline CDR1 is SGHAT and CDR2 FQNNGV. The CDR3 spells CASSSTATSYNSPLHF. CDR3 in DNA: TGTGCCAGCAGCTCGACAGCTACCTCCTATAATTCACCCCTCCACTTT.

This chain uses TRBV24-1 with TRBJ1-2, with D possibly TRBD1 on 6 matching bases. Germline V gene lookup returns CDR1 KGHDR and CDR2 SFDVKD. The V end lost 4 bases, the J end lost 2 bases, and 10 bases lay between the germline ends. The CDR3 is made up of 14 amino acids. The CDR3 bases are TGTGCCACCAGTGACCCGGACAGAAACTATGGCTACACCTTC. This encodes CATSDPDRNYGYTF.

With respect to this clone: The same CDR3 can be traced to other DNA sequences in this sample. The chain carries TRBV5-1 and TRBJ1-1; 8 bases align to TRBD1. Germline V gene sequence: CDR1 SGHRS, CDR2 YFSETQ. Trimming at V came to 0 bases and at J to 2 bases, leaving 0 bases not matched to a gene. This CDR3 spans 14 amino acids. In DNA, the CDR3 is TGCGCCAGCAGCTTGGCAGGGGGCAACACTGAAGCTTTCTTT. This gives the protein CASSLAGGNTEAFF.

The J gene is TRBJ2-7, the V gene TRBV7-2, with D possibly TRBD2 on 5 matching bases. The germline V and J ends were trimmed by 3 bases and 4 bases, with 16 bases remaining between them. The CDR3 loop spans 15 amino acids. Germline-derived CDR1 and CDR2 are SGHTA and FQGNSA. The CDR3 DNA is TGTGCCAGCAGCTTGGCCAGCTCAGGAGGATACGAGCAGTACTTC. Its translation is CASSLASSGGYEQYF.

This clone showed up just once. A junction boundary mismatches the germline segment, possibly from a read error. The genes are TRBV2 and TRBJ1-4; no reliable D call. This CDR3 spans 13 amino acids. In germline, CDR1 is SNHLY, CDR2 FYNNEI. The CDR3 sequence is CASSDSREQPRRF. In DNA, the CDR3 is TGTGCCAGCAGTGATTCTAGGGAGCAACCGAGGAGGTTT.

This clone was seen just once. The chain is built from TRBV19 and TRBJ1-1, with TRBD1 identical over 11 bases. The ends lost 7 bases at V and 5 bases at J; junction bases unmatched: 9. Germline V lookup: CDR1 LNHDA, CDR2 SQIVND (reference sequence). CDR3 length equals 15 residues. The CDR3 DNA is TGTGCCAGTAATGGACAGGGGGCGGGACGGACTGAAGCTTTCTTT. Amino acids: CASNGQGAGRTEAFF.

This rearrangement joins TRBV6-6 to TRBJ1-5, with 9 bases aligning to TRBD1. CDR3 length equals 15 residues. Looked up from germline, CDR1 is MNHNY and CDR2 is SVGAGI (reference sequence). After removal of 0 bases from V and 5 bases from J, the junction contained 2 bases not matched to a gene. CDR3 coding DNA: TGTGCCAGCAGTTACTCGGGACAGGGAGATCAGCCCCAGCATTTT. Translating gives CASSYSGQGDQPQHF.

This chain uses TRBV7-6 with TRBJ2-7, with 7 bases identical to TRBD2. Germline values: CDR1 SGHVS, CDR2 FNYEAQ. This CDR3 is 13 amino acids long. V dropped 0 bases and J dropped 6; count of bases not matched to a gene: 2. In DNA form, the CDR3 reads TGTGCCAGCAGCTTAGCAGGGGAGGGCGAGCAGTACTTC. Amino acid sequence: CASSLAGEGEQYF.

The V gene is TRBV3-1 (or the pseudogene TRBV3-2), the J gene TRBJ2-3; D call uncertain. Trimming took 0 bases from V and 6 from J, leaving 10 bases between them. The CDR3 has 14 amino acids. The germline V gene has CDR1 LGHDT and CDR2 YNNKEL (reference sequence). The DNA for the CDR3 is TGTGCCAGCAGCCAAGATGGGTTCGGGGATACGCAGTATTTT. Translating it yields CASSQDGFGDTQYF.

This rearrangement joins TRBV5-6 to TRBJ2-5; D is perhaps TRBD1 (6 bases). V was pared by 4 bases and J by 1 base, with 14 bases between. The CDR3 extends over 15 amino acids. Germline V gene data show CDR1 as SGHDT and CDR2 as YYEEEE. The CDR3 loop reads CASSGSTGPQETQYF. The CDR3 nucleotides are TGTGCCAGCAGCGGCTCAACAGGGCCCCAAGAGACCCAGTACTTC.

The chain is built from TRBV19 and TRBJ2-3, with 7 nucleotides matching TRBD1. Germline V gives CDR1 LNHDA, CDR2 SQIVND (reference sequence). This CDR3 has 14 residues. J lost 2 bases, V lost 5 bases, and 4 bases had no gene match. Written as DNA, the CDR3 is TGTGCCAGTAGTCCAGACAGGGCCACAGATACGCAGTATTTT. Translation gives CASSPDRATDTQYF.

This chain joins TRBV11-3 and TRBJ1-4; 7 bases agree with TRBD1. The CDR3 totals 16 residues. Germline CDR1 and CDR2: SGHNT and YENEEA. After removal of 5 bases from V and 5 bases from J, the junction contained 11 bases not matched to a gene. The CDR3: CASSAPKTGLNEKLFF. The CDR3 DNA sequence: TGTGCCAGCAGCGCTCCCAAGACAGGGCTGAATGAAAAACTGTTTTTT.

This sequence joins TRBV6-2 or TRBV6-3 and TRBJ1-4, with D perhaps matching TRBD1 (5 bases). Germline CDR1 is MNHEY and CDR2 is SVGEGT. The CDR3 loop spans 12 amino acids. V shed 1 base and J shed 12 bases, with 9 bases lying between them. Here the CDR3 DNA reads TGTGCCAGCAGTTACTACGGGGGAGAACTGTTTTTT. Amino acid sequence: CASSYYGGELFF.

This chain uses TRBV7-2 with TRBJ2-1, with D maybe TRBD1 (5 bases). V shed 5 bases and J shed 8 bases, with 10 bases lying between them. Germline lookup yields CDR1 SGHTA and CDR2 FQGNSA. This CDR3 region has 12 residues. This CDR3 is CASSPLRDEQFF. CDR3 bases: TGTGCCAGCAGCCCCCTCAGGGATGAGCAGTTCTTC.

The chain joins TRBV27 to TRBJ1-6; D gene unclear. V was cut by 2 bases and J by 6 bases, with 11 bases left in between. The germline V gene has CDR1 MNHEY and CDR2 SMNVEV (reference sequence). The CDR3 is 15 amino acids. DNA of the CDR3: TGTGCCAGCAGTTTAATCCGGGTTGGTAATTCACCCCTCCACTTT. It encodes CASSLIRVGNSPLHF.

CDR3 nucleotides: TGCGCCAGCAGCTTGAAGGACTCCTTCTACAATGAGCAGTTCTTC. Translated, it gives CASSLKDSFYNEQFF. The genes are TRBV5-1 and TRBJ2-1; a possible D gene is TRBD2 (5 bases). The CDR3 spans 15 residues. In germline, CDR1 is SGHRS, CDR2 YFSETQ. The ends were cut back, 1 base at V and 3 bases at J, with 11 bases in the middle.

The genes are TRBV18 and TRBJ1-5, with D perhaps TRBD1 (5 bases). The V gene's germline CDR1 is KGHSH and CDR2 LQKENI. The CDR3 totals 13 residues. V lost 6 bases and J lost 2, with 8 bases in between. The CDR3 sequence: CASSLQGNQPQHF. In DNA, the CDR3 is TGTGCCAGCTCGTTACAGGGCAATCAGCCCCAGCATTTT.

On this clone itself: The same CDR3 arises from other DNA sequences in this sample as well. This chain's CDR3 is CAISESTGDYGYTF. The CDR3 DNA reads TGTGCCATCAGTGAGTCGACGGGAGACTATGGCTACACCTTC. The chain links TRBV10-3 to TRBJ1-2, with D uncertain. CDR3 length: 14 amino acids. The germline V gene has CDR1 ENHRY and CDR2 SYGVKD. Trimming stripped 0 bases from V and 3 bases from J, with 8 bases between.